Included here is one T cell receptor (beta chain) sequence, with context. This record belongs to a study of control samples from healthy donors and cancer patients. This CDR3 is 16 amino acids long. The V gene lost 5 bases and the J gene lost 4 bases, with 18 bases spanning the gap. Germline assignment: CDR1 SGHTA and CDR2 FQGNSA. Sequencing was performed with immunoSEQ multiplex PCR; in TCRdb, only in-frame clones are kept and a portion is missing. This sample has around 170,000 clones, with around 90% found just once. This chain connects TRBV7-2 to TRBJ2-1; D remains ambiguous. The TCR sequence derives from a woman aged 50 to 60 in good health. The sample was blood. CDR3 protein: CASSQDRASPYNEQFF. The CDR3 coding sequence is TGTGCCAGCAGCCAAGATAGGGCCAGTCCTTACAATGAGCAGTTCTTC. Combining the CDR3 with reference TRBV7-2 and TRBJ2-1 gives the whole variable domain GAGVSQSPSNKVTEKGKDVELRCDPISGHTALYWYRQSLGQGLEFLIYFQGNSAPDKSGLPSDRFSAERTGGSVSTLTIQRTQQEDSAVYLCASSQDRASPYNEQFFGPGTRLTVL.